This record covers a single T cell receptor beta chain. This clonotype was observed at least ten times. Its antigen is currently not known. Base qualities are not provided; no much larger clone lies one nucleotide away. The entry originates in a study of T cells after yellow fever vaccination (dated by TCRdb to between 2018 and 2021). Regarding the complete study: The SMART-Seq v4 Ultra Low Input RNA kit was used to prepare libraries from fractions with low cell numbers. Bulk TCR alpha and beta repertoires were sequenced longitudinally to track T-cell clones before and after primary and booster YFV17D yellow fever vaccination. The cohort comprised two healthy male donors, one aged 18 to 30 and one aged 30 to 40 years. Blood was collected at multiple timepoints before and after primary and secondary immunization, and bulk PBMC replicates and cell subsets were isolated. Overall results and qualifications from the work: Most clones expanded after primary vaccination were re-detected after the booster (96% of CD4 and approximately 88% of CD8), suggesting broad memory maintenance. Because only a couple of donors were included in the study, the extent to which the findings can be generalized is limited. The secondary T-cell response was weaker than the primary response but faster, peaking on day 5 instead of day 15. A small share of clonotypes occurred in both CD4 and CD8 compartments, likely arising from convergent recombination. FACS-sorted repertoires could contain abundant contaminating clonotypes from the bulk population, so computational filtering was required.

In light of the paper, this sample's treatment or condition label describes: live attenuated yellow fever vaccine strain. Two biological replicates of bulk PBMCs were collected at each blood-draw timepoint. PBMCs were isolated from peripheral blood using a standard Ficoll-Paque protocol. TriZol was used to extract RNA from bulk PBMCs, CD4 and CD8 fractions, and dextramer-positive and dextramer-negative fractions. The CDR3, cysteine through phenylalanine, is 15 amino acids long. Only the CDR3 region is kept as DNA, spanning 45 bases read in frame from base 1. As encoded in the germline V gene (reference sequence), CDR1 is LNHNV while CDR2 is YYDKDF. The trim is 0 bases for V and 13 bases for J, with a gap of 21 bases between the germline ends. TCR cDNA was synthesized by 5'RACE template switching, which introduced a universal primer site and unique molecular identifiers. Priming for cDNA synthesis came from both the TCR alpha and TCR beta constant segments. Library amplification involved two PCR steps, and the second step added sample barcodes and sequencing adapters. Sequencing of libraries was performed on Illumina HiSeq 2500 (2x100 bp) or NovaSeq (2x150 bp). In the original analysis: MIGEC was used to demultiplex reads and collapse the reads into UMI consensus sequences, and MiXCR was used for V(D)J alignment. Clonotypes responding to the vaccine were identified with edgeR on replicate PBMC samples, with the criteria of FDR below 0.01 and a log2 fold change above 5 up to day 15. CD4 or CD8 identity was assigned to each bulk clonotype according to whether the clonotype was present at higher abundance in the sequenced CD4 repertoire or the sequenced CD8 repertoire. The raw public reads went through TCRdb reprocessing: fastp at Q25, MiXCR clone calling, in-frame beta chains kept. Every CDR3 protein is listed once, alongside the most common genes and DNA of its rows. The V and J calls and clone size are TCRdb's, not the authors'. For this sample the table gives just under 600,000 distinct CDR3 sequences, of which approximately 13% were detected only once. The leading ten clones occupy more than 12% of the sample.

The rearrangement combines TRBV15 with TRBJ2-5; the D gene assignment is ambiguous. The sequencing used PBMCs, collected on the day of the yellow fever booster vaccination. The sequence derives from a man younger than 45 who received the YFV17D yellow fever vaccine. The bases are TGTGCCACCAGCAGAGATATACATCAGGCATCTCTCACGTACTTC. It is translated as CATSRDIHQASLTYF.